Below are 15 T cell receptor beta chains sequenced from a single sample in a study of blood T cell repertoires in COVID-19. Sequencing used immunoSEQ multiplex PCR; TCRdb keeps in-frame clones, though not all of them. The sample holds about 360,000 clones, approximately 86% seen once. Input material: peripheral blood. All receptors come from a woman between 55 and 75 years old with COVID-19, enrolled during active disease.

The sample holds one count of this clone. The gene calls are TRBV14 and TRBJ2-1; 11 positions match TRBD2. This CDR3 has 18 amino acids. Germline CDR1 is SGHDN and CDR2 is FVKESK. Trimming removed 3 bases from V and 0 bases from J; junction bases left unmatched: 7. DNA for the CDR3: TGTGCCAGCAGCCACCTCACTAGCGGGGGCCTCTCCTACAATGAGCAGTTCTTC. Translating it yields CASSHLTSGGLSYNEQFF.

The chain employs TRBV30 and TRBJ2-7, with D possibly TRBD1 on 6 matching bases. Germline CDR1 GTSNPN, CDR2 SVGIG (reference sequence). The V and J ends lost 4 bases and 6 bases respectively, with 13 bases between them. The CDR3 is made up of 12 amino acids. CDR3 nucleotide sequence: TGTGCCTGGAACCGGGACAAAGGCGAGCAGTACTTC. Translated, it gives CAWNRDKGEQYF.

J is TRBJ2-5 and V is TRBV4-2, with D perhaps matching TRBD2 (7 bases). The germline V gene has CDR1 LGHNA and CDR2 YNFKEQ. The CDR3 sequence is 20 residues long. The ends were cut back, 1 base at V and 0 bases at J, with 24 bases in the middle. CDR3 DNA: TGTGCCAGCAGCCAAGTCTACGGCGGGGGAGTGGGGGCGAACCAAGAGACCCAGTACTTC. Translated, it gives CASSQVYGGGVGANQETQYF.

The CDR3 region is CASSLNRAEGGYTF. The CDR3 nucleotides read TGTGCCAGCAGCTTAAACAGGGCAGAAGGGGGCTACACCTTC. The chain has TRBV7-2 and TRBJ1-2, with D maybe TRBD1 (6 bases). The CDR3 has 14 amino acids. Germline assignment: CDR1 SGHTA and CDR2 FQGNSA. The germline V and J ends were trimmed by 2 bases and 8 bases, with 15 bases remaining between them.

This clone appeared a single time. V and J are TRBV19 and TRBJ2-4, with TRBD2 matching over 9 bases. The CDR3 loop spans 17 amino acids. Germline V lookup: CDR1 LNHDA, CDR2 SQIVND (reference sequence). J was trimmed by 4 bases and V by 3 bases; bases with no gene match: 10. In nucleotides, the CDR3 is TGTGCCAGTAGTATGGGACCCGCTAGCGGGGCGAAAAACATTCAGTACTTC. This sequence encodes CASSMGPASGAKNIQYF.

The V and J genes are TRBV4-3 and TRBJ2-7, with no clear D. This CDR3 is 12 amino acids long. The V gene's germline CDR1 is LGHNA and CDR2 YSLEER. Trimming shortened V by 3 bases and J by 4 bases, and 7 bases separated the two germline ends. CDR3 coding DNA: TGCGCCAGCAGCCAGGGCCGGTACGAGCAGTACTTC. It encodes CASSQGRYEQYF.

The genes are TRBV19 and TRBJ2-3, with 9 bases that match TRBD2. Germline V lookup: CDR1 LNHDA, CDR2 SQIVND (reference sequence). The trim removed 6 bases at V and 2 bases at J, leaving 9 bases unmatched. The CDR3 extends over 16 amino acids. The CDR3 nucleotides are TGTGCCAGTAGCCCCGGTAGCGGGGGATTCACAGATACGCAGTATTTT. Amino acid sequence: CASSPGSGGFTDTQYF.

The rearrangement links TRBV19 to TRBJ1-1, with 8 nucleotides matching TRBD1. The CDR3 loop spans 14 amino acids. CDR1 LNHDA and CDR2 SQIVND come from the germline V gene (reference sequence). V shed 7 bases, J shed 2 bases, and the junction held 6 bases outside the gene matches. CDR3 protein: CASMMDRANTEAFF. The CDR3 DNA follows: TGTGCCAGTATGATGGACAGGGCAAACACTGAAGCTTTCTTT.

This chain joins TRBV6-5 and TRBJ2-7; no firm D call. The CDR3 extends over 13 amino acids. CDR1 MNHEY and CDR2 SVGAGI come from the germline V gene. Deletions cut 3 bases from V and 3 bases from J, with 9 bases between. The CDR3 region is CASSYTISYEQYF. CDR3 in DNA: TGTGCCAGCAGTTATACTATTAGCTACGAGCAGTACTTC.

The CDR3 DNA reads TGTGCCAGCAGCCTCCGCCAGGGGGATAGACCGTTCTTC. As protein: CASSLRQGDRPFF. This sequence joins TRBV3-1 (or the pseudogene TRBV3-2) and TRBJ2-1, with TRBD1 matching over 7 bases. Germline loops: CDR1 LGHDT, CDR2 YNNKEL (reference sequence). The CDR3 extends over 13 amino acids. Trimming at V came to 4 bases and at J to 15 bases, leaving 12 bases not matched to a gene.

The V gene is TRBV7-9, the J gene TRBJ2-1; 10 bases are shared with TRBD2. The CDR3 sequence is 15 residues long. Per germline, CDR1 SEHNR and CDR2 FQNEAQ (reference sequence). V gave up 7 bases and J gave up 0 bases; unmatched junction bases: 3. The CDR3 here is CASTSSGGSYNEQFF. CDR3 nucleotide sequence: TGTGCCAGCACCTCTAGCGGGGGCTCCTACAATGAGCAGTTCTTC.

The chain joins TRBV18 to TRBJ1-5; the D gene is possibly TRBD1 (6 bases). CDR3 length equals 16 residues. The germline CDR1 and CDR2 sequences are KGHSH and LQKENI. V was cut by 6 bases and J by 0 bases, with 15 bases left in between. In DNA form, the CDR3 reads TGTGCCAGCTCTAGGGACACCAGAGCTAGCAATCAGCCCCAGCATTTT. It codes for CASSRDTRASNQPQHF.

The chain couples TRBV7-2 to TRBJ2-7; maybe TRBD2 (5 bases). The CDR3 totals 15 residues. Per the germline V gene, CDR1 is SGHTA and CDR2 is FQGNSA. Trimming removed 2 bases at V and 2 bases at J, with 13 bases between. CDR3 in DNA: TGTGCCAGCAGCTTATCCGGGGAAGTAGCCTACGAGCAGTACTTC. It translates to CASSLSGEVAYEQYF.

The rearrangement uses TRBV2 and TRBJ2-5, with TRBD1 matching 12 bases. Germline CDR1 is SNHLY and CDR2 is FYNNEI. The CDR3 extends over 15 amino acids. J lost 5 bases, V lost 7 bases, and 8 bases had no gene match. Here the CDR3 DNA reads TGTGCCAGCACCCGGGACAGGGGGCGGGCGGAGACCCAGTACTTC. Translated: CASTRDRGRAETQYF.

The genes are TRBV6-2 or TRBV6-3 and TRBJ1-6; 7 positions match TRBD1. Germline V gene lookup returns CDR1 MNHEY and CDR2 SVGEGT. Trimming removed 2 bases from V and 7 bases from J; junction bases left unmatched: 11. This CDR3 has 17 residues. In DNA form, the CDR3 reads TGTGCCAGCAGTTACGTCGCAGGGGGGCGAACAAATTCACCCCTCCACTTT. Its protein is CASSYVAGGRTNSPLHF.